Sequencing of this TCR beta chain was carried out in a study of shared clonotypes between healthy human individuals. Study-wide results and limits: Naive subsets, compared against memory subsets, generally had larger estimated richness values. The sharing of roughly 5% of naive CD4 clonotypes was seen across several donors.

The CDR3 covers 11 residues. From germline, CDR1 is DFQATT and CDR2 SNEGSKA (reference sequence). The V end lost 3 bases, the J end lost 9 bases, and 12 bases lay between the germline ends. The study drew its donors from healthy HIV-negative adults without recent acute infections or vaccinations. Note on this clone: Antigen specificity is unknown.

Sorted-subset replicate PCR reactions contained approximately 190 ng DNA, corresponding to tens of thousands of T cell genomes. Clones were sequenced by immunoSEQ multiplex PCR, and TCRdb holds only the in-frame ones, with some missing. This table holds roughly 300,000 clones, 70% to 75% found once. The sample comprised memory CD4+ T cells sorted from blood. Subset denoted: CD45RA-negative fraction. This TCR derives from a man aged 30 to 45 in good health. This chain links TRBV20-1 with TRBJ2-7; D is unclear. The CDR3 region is CSASMMSGQYF. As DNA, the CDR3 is TGCAGTGCTAGTATGATGAGTGGGCAGTACTTC.